The 17 T cell receptor beta chains presented below share a single source sample, sequenced in a study of response to subunit inactivated influenza vaccine. TCRdb re-analysed the RT-PCR reads in MiXCR, keeping a single row per CDR3 protein. Of hundreds of thousands of distinct CDR3 sequences listed, roughly 11% are singletons. Sequencing was performed on PBMCs from blood, taken roughly 48 days after vaccination. These receptors all come from a man aged 45-60 years who received an inactivated influenza vaccine.

The chain uses TRBV29-1 and TRBJ1-4, with a tentative D call TRBD1 (5 bases). Trimming removed 4 bases at V and 7 bases at J, with 10 bases between. Looked up from germline, CDR1 is SQVTM and CDR2 is ANQGSEA. The CDR3 length is 12 residues. The CDR3 protein is CSVGGKGEKLFF. The CDR3 coding sequence is TGCAGCGTTGGGGGGAAGGGTGAAAAACTGTTTTTT.

The chain employs TRBV7-2 and TRBJ2-2, with D tentatively TRBD1 (5 bases). CDR3 size: 13 residues. V was trimmed by 7 bases and J by 5 bases, leaving 11 bases between them. Looked up from germline, CDR1 is SGHTA and CDR2 is FQGNSA. CDR3 coding DNA: TGTGCCAGCACTAATGACAGAACCGGGGAGCTGTTTTTT. Translating gives CASTNDRTGELFF.

This clonotype was recorded at least ten times. The V call is TRBV18, the J call TRBJ2-5; D is possibly TRBD1 or TRBD2 (5 bases each). The germline CDR1 and CDR2 sequences are KGHSH and LQKENI. CDR3 length equals 19 residues. The V end was cut by 6 bases, the J end by 4 bases, with 30 bases between. This CDR3 is CASSLITPGPNPLGETQYF. The CDR3 bases are TGTGCCAGCTCCCTCATCACCCCGGGACCGAATCCCCTGGGAGAGACCCAGTACTTC.

This clonotype was observed a few times. The chain uses TRBV15 and TRBJ2-7, with 14 bases matching TRBD2. J lost 12 bases, V lost 3 bases, and 10 bases had no gene match. CDR1 is LNHNV, CDR2 YYDKDF, per germline (reference sequence). CDR3 size: 15 residues. CDR3 DNA sequence: TGTGCCACCAGCAGCGGGACTAGCGGGAGTTTCCTCATGTACTTC. Its protein product is CATSSGTSGSFLMYF.

This clonotype turned up a few times. The CDR3, as DNA: TGTGCCAGCAGACGTGCAGGGACTAGAGGCTACGAGCAGTACTTC. It is translated as CASRRAGTRGYEQYF. The chain couples TRBV6-2 or TRBV6-3 to TRBJ2-7; 8 positions agree with TRBD2. This CDR3 region has 15 residues. V trimming: 6 bases; J trimming: 3 bases; junction bases outside the gene matches: 10. Germline CDR1 reads MNHEY; CDR2 reads SVGEGT.

Note on this clonotype: An end of the junction does not agree with germline; a read error may underlie this. This chain connects TRBV3-1 to TRBJ2-5; D perhaps matches TRBD1 (5 bases). Germline CDR1 is LGHDT and CDR2 is YNNKEL (reference sequence). The CDR3 length is 17 residues. CDR3 coding DNA: TGTGGCAGCAGCCAAGATCTTCGGACACCCTCCTCGAGGACCCAGTACTTC. Residues: CGSSQDLRTPSSRTQYF.

There are many counts of this clonotype. This chain's CDR3 is CSARRQGGGIGEQFF. Written as DNA, the CDR3 is TGCAGTGCTAGAAGGCAGGGGGGCGGGATAGGGGAGCAGTTCTTC. The rearrangement joins TRBV20-1 to TRBJ2-1, with D tentatively TRBD1 (7 bases). V lost 2 bases to trimming and J lost 10 bases, with 21 bases between them. This CDR3 has 15 residues. Germline V gene sequence: CDR1 DFQATT, CDR2 SNEGSKA (reference sequence).

The CDR3 loop reads CSAILLAGVNEQFF. In nucleotides, the CDR3 is TGCAGTGCTATCTTACTAGCGGGGGTTAATGAGCAGTTCTTC. This chain connects TRBV20-1 to TRBJ2-1; 11 nucleotides align to TRBD2. CDR1 is DFQATT and CDR2 is SNEGSKA in the germline V gene (reference sequence). The CDR3 runs 14 residues. The V segment lost 4 bases and the J segment 7 bases; nucleotides outside the gene matches: 6.

This sequence joins TRBV3-1 and TRBJ2-1, with TRBD2 matching 7 bases. CDR3 length: 15 amino acids. Per the germline V gene, CDR1 is LGHDT and CDR2 is YNNKEL (reference sequence). The J segment lost 2 bases and the V segment lost 3 bases, leaving 4 bases of the junction unmatched. The CDR3 protein is CASSHSSGTYNEQFF. The CDR3, as DNA: TGTGCCAGCAGCCACTCTAGCGGAACCTACAATGAGCAGTTCTTC.

This chain joins TRBV5-1 and TRBJ1-1; tentatively, D is TRBD1 (6 bases). Trimming removed 0 bases from V and 2 bases from J, with 11 bases in between. Germline V gives CDR1 SGHRS, CDR2 YFSETQ. The CDR3 runs 15 residues. In nucleotides, the CDR3 is TGCGCCAGCAGCTTGGTCGGGGGCGGTAACACTGAAGCTTTCTTT. Its protein is CASSLVGGGNTEAFF.

This clonotype has more than one count but fewer than ten. The rearrangement uses TRBV6-6 and TRBJ1-1, with D tentatively TRBD1 (6 bases). The CDR3 sequence is 13 residues long. Germline V gene data show CDR1 as MNHNY and CDR2 as SVGAGI (reference sequence). The CDR3 bases are TGTGCATCACAGGGAGCCATGAACACTGAAGCTTTCTTT. Translation gives CASQGAMNTEAFF.

This clonotype was picked up a small number of times. The chain recombines TRBV7-9 with TRBJ1-6; D is ambiguous. The V end lost 5 bases, the J end lost 9 bases, and 14 bases lay between the germline ends. There are 14 residues in the CDR3. From germline, CDR1 is SEHNR and CDR2 FQNEAQ (reference sequence). The CDR3 loop is CASSPTGVASPLHF. CDR3 DNA sequence: TGTGCCAGCAGCCCTACCGGGGTGGCTTCACCCCTCCACTTT.

The gene calls are TRBV7-9 and TRBJ1-1, with unresolved D. The CDR3 contains 14 residues. Looked up from germline, CDR1 is SEHNR and CDR2 is FQNEAQ (reference sequence). V shed 2 bases and J shed 1 base, with 8 bases lying between them. CDR3 bases: TGTGCCAGCAGCTTACGGGCCAAGAACACTGAAGCTTTCTTT. Its translation: CASSLRAKNTEAFF.

This clonotype was found a few times. V and J are TRBV7-9 and TRBJ2-2; D perhaps matches TRBD1 (6 bases). This CDR3 spans 17 amino acids. CDR1 SEHNR and CDR2 FQNEAQ come from the germline V gene (reference sequence). V lost 4 bases and J lost 0, with 15 bases in between. DNA of the CDR3: TGTGCCAGCAGCTCACATGGACAGTTCGCGAACACCGGGGAGCTGTTTTTT. It yields the protein CASSSHGQFANTGELFF.

This clonotype was found a few times. The chain is built from TRBV12-3 or TRBV12-4 and TRBJ1-2, with D possibly TRBD1 on 5 matching bases. CDR3 length: 14 amino acids. Trimming pared 2 bases from V and 8 bases from J, leaving 15 bases between. The CDR3 protein is CASSLMGERGGYTF. In nucleotides, the CDR3 is TGTGCCAGCAGTTTAATGGGGGAGAGAGGGGGCTACACCTTC.

Only a few counts were recorded for this clonotype. The rearrangement links TRBV20-1 to TRBJ2-3, with 8 positions matching TRBD1. CDR3 size: 17 residues. Trimming cost V 0 bases and J 8 bases; bases outside gene matches: 16. Germline CDR1 DFQATT, CDR2 SNEGSKA (reference sequence). CDR3 residues: CSARDQPDRGGRGTQYF. The CDR3 DNA follows: TGCAGTGCTAGAGATCAGCCCGACAGGGGTGGTAGGGGTACGCAGTATTTT.

This clonotype was observed many times. The chain joins TRBV10-3 to TRBJ1-1; tentatively, D is TRBD1 (6 bases). The germline gives CDR1 ENHRY, CDR2 SYGVKD. The V gene lost 0 bases and the J gene lost 8 bases, with 16 bases spanning the gap. The CDR3 has 15 residues. This CDR3 reads CAISESMGANVEAFF. The CDR3, as DNA: TGTGCCATCAGTGAGTCAATGGGGGCAAACGTAGAAGCTTTCTTT.